One T cell receptor beta chain is described in this entry. The repertoire was sequenced with immunoSEQ multiplex PCR; TCRdb's copy has only in-frame clones and lacks some. This table holds roughly 38,000 clones, around 92% found once. These data belong to a study of T cell changes during pregnancy in multiple sclerosis. The CDR3 consists of 14 residues. V lost 5 bases and J lost 0, with 12 bases in between. CDR1 SGHRS and CDR2 YFSETQ come from the germline V gene. The chain has TRBV5-1 and TRBJ2-7; D gene ambiguous. This clonotype was sampled from a female donor in good health, enrolled as a control in a pregnancy study. The input for sequencing was CD4+ T cells from peripheral blood mononuclear cells, taken after pregnancy. The CDR3 DNA reads TGCGCCAGCAGTCTCGTCGGTGGCTCCTACGAGCAGTACTTC. It codes for CASSLVGGSYEQYF.